Below, 20 T cell receptor beta chains from the same sample are listed, as sequenced in a study of blood T cells in healthy people across ages. Through a sample-barcoded 5' primer and a J-beta primer mix, a second PCR was run for roughly 7 to 11 cycles. TCRdb passed the 5' RACE reads through MiXCR, listing each CDR3 protein once. The profile shows about 570,000 distinct CDR3 sequences, around 27% of them singletons. This same sample was also taken into another study, of T cells of mothers and their children.

Sequencing used blood. These receptors were collected from a boy younger than 10 in good health.

The V gene is TRBV25-1, the J gene TRBJ1-2; 8 nucleotides line up with TRBD1. The J segment lost 6 bases and the V segment lost 5 bases, leaving 5 bases of the junction unmatched. Germline CDR1 MGHDK, CDR2 SYGVNS. The CDR3 covers 13 residues. CDR3 sequence reads: CASSPGGADGYTF. Written as DNA, the CDR3 is TGTGCCAGCAGTCCAGGGGGCGCGGATGGCTACACCTTC.

This clonotype was observed a handful of times. The chain employs TRBV18 and TRBJ2-3, with 7 positions matching TRBD2. This CDR3 spans 15 amino acids. Germline V gives CDR1 KGHSH, CDR2 LQKENI. V shed 5 bases and J 1 base; nucleotides not matched to a gene: 6. As DNA, the CDR3 is TGTGCCAGCTCAACACTAGCGCCGGGCACAGATACGCAGTATTTT. As protein: CASSTLAPGTDTQYF.

This clonotype has only a few counts. This chain joins TRBV29-1 and TRBJ1-1; D not certain. The length of the CDR3 is 13 residues. V lost 6 bases to trimming and J lost 4 bases, with 15 bases between them. Germline V lookup: CDR1 SQVTM, CDR2 ANQGSEA. CDR3 protein: CSVVARLRTEAFF. CDR3 nucleotide sequence: TGCAGCGTGGTGGCACGGCTTCGCACTGAAGCTTTCTTT.

This clonotype appeared a few times. The rearrangement links TRBV5-1 to TRBJ2-7; TRBD2 agrees at 14 bases. Germline V gives CDR1 SGHRS, CDR2 YFSETQ. CDR3 length: 16 residues. J was trimmed by 3 bases and V by 4 bases; bases with no gene match: 6. CDR3 bases: TGCGCCAGCAGCCCGGGACTAGCGGGAGTTGTCTACGAGCAGTACTTC. Protein product: CASSPGLAGVVYEQYF.

There are a few counts of this clonotype. The chain combines TRBV2 with TRBJ2-2; 8 nucleotides match TRBD1. CDR1 and CDR2 (germline): SNHLY, FYNNEI. Trimming took 5 bases from V and 9 from J; bases not matched to a gene: 17. This CDR3 has 17 amino acids. The CDR3 sequence is CASSPSAPRTGTRELFF. The DNA for the CDR3 is TGTGCCAGCAGTCCGTCGGCCCCGAGGACAGGGACCCGGGAGCTGTTTTTT. Full variable domain (remainder filled in from reference TRBV2 and TRBJ2-2): EPEVTQTPSHQVTQMGQEVILRCVPISNHLYFYWYRQILGQKVEFLVSFYNNEISEKSEIFDDQFSVERPDGSNFTLKIRSTKLEDSAMYFCASSPSAPRTGTRELFFGEGSRLTVL.

The chain joins TRBV20-1 to TRBJ2-1; 10 bases agree with TRBD1. The CDR3 runs to 14 residues. The germline V gene has CDR1 DFQATT and CDR2 SNEGSKA (reference sequence). The ends lost 4 bases at V and 9 bases at J; junction bases unmatched: 9. In nucleotides, the CDR3 is TGCAGTGCTAATACCGGGACAGGGGAACTTGAGCAGTTCTTC. Protein: CSANTGTGELEQFF.

The chain carries TRBV27 and TRBJ2-5; D might be TRBD2 (5 bases). The CDR3 has 13 amino acids. Trimming took 3 bases from V and 7 from J, leaving 12 bases between them. Germline V CDR1 and CDR2: MNHEY, SMNVEV (reference sequence). CDR3 nucleotides: TGTGCCAGCAGTTTTCTCCCGAGCGGGACCCAGTACTTC. It yields the protein CASSFLPSGTQYF.

The rearrangement links TRBV25-1 to TRBJ2-3, with TRBD2 matching 9 bases. The ends lost 0 bases at V and 1 base at J; junction bases unmatched: 5. CDR3 length: 17 residues. CDR1 and CDR2 from the germline V gene are MGHDK and SYGVNS. In DNA form, the CDR3 reads TGTGCCAGCAGTGAATACGGCGGGAGGGTCCGCACAGATACGCAGTATTTT. Translated: CASSEYGGRVRTDTQYF.

The chain recombines TRBV12-3 or TRBV12-4 with TRBJ1-2; 9 nucleotides line up with TRBD1. The CDR3 sequence is 15 residues long. V shed 7 bases, J shed 8 bases, and the junction held 14 bases outside the gene matches. The CDR3 loop reads CASTRTGARVKGYTF. The DNA of the CDR3 is TGTGCCAGCACTCGGACAGGGGCAAGGGTGAAGGGCTACACCTTC.

This clonotype was counted only a few times. The rearrangement joins TRBV29-1 to TRBJ2-5; TRBD1 matches at 8 bases. V trimming: 7 bases; J trimming: 5 bases; junction bases outside the gene matches: 9. Germline CDR1 and CDR2: SQVTM and ANQGSEA. This CDR3 has 13 amino acids. CDR3 bases: TGCAGCGGTTCGCAGGGGGCGCGGGAGACCCAGTACTTC. Its protein product is CSGSQGARETQYF.

This clonotype was observed a few times. V gene TRBV6-5 combines with J gene TRBJ2-7, with D possibly being TRBD2 (5 bases). The CDR3 spans 17 residues. V shed 5 bases and J shed 1 base, with 21 bases lying between them. The germline V gene encodes CDR1 MNHEY and CDR2 SVGAGI. The CDR3 nucleotides read TGTGCCAGCAGTAACGGCCGCTGGAGGTTGGGGTCCTACGAGCAGTACTTC. Its translation: CASSNGRWRLGSYEQYF.

This clonotype has more than one count but fewer than ten. The chain employs TRBV9 and TRBJ2-2, with D unclear. Trimming took off 0 bases at V and 0 bases at J, with 3 bases between the two ends. The germline V gene encodes CDR1 SGDLS and CDR2 YYNGEE. This CDR3 spans 14 amino acids. Here the CDR3 reads CASSVGPNTGELFF. CDR3 coding DNA: TGTGCCAGCAGCGTAGGTCCGAACACCGGGGAGCTGTTTTTT.

J is TRBJ1-2 and V is TRBV20-1; D not resolved. The CDR3 has 13 amino acids. CDR1 DFQATT and CDR2 SNEGSKA come from the germline V gene (reference sequence). The V gene lost 0 bases and the J gene lost 4 bases, with 9 bases spanning the gap. The CDR3 nucleotides read TGCAGTGCTAGAGAGATTGCGGCCTATGGCTACACCTTC. This encodes CSAREIAAYGYTF.

The V and J genes are TRBV20-1 and TRBJ2-1; no reliable D call. Deletions cut 0 bases from V and 8 bases from J, with 20 bases between. Per germline, CDR1 DFQATT and CDR2 SNEGSKA (reference sequence). The CDR3 contains 16 residues. DNA of the CDR3: TGCAGTGCTAGAGATCGGAGAGTCCTAAGAGGCCATGAGCAGTTCTTC. This codes for CSARDRRVLRGHEQFF.

The V gene is TRBV27, the J gene TRBJ2-1, with 9 positions matching TRBD2. After removal of 6 bases from V and 4 bases from J, the junction contained 7 bases not matched to a gene. The germline V gene encodes CDR1 MNHEY and CDR2 SMNVEV (reference sequence). CDR3 length equals 15 residues. The CDR3 bases are TGTGCCAGCAGGGATAGACTAGCGGAGTACAATGAGCAGTTCTTC. Translation: CASRDRLAEYNEQFF.

This rearrangement joins TRBV6-1 to TRBJ2-5; tentatively, D is TRBD2 (5 bases). Trimming shortened V by 6 bases and J by 5 bases, and 13 bases separated the two germline ends. Germline assignment: CDR1 MNHNS and CDR2 SASEGT. The CDR3 has 13 residues. The DNA for the CDR3 is TGTGCCAGCAGCTCCCCGGGAAGCGAGACCCAGTACTTC. Protein product: CASSSPGSETQYF.

This clonotype has just a few counts. A much larger clone sits a single nucleotide away, making a read error possible. The genes are TRBV2 and TRBJ2-7, with 8 bases that match TRBD2. The germline gives CDR1 SNHLY, CDR2 FYNNEI. The CDR3 sequence is 15 residues long. Unmatched junction bases numbered 9, after V lost 2 bases and J lost 6 bases. The CDR3 DNA sequence: TGTGCCAGCAGTGAAAGAAGGCGGGAGGCGGGCGAGCAGTACTTC. Translating it yields CASSERRREAGEQYF.

This sequence joins TRBV15 and TRBJ2-3; the match to TRBD2 covers 11 bases. With 4 bases clipped from V and 5 bases from J, the junction kept 5 bases outside the gene matches. The CDR3 loop spans 15 amino acids. Germline V gene sequence: CDR1 LNHNV, CDR2 YYDKDF (reference sequence). CDR3 residues: CATSMGTSGLDTQYF. In nucleotides, the CDR3 is TGTGCCACCAGCATGGGGACTAGCGGATTAGATACGCAGTATTTT.

This clonotype came up a few times. The V call is TRBV14, the J call TRBJ2-5, with D maybe TRBD1 (6 bases). The J call may be mistaken, given a closer DNA end match to TRBJ2-7. Germline V lookup: CDR1 SGHDN, CDR2 FVKESK. This CDR3 region has 13 residues. This CDR3 reads CASSGGRVYEQYF. DNA for the CDR3: TGTGCCAGCAGCGGGGGCAGGGTCTACGAGCAGTACTTC.

This clonotype occurred a few times. The chain couples TRBV1 to TRBJ2-5. TRBV1 is classified as a pseudogene. The CDR3 consists of 10 residues. The CDR3 sequence: CTSTQETQYF. CDR3 in DNA: TGCACCAGCACCCAAGAGACCCAGTACTTC.